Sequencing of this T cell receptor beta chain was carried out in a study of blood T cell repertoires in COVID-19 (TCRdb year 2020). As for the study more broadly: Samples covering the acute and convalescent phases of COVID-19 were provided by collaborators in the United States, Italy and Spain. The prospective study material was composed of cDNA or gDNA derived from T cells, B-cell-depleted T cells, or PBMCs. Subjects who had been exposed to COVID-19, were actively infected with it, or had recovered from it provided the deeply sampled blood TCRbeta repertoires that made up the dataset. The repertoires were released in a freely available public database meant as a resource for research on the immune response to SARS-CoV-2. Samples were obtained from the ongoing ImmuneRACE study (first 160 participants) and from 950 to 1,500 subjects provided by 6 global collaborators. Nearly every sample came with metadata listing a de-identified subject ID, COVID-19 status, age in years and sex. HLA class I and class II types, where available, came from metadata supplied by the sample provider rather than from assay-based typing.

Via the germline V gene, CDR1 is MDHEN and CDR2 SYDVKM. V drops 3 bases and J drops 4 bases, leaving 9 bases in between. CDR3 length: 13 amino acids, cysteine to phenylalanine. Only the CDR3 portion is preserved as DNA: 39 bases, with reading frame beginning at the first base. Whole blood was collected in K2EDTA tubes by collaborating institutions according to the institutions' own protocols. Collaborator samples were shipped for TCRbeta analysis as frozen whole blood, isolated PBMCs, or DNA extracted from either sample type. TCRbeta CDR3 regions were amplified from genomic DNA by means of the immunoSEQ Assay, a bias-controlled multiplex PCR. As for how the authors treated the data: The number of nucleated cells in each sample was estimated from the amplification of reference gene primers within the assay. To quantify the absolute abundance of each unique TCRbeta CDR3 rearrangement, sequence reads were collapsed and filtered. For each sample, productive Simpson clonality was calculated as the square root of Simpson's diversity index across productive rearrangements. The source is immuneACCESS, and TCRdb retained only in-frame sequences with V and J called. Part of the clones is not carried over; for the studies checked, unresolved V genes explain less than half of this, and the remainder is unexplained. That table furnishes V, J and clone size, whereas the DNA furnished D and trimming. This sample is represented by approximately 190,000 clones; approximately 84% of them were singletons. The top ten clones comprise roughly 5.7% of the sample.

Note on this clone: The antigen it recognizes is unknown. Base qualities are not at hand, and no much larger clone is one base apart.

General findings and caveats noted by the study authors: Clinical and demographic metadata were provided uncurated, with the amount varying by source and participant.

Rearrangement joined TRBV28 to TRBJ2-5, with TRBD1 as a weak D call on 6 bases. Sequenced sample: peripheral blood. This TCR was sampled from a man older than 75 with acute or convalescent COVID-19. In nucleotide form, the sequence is TGTGCCAGCAGTTTTGGGGGCCCAGAGACCCAGTACTTC. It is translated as CASSFGGPETQYF.